One and the same sample provided the 19 T cell receptor beta chains below, sequenced in a study of siplizumab effects on memory and regulatory T cells. This table comes from immunoSEQ multiplex PCR, and its TCRdb copy is limited to in-frame clones, with some not included. In the table there are some 97,000 clones, about 90% of which are singletons. The sample comprised CD4+ T cells sorted from blood. Every receptor here comes from a human donor in good health. Some clones in this sample may be carry-over from other donors' samples.

The chain joins TRBV7-2 to TRBJ2-1; 11 positions match TRBD2. CDR3 length equals 15 residues. With V trimmed by 3 bases and J by 2 bases, 0 bases remained unmatched. Germline-derived CDR1 and CDR2 are SGHTA and FQGNSA. CDR3 coding DNA: TGTGCCAGCAGCTTGACTAGCGGGACCTACAATGAGCAGTTCTTC. It translates to CASSLTSGTYNEQFF.

Only one count was recorded for this clone. The chain uses TRBV5-6 and TRBJ2-7; D is undetermined. V was shortened by 4 bases and J by 5 bases, with 7 bases between the two germline ends. Germline CDR1 SGHDT, CDR2 YYEEEE. This CDR3 has 11 residues. The DNA for the CDR3 is TGTGCCAGCAGCCAGACCCACGAGCAGTACTTC. Its protein product is CASSQTHEQYF.

This sequence joins TRBV29-1 and TRBJ2-3; D is unclear. Germline V gives CDR1 SQVTM, CDR2 ANQGSEA. Trimming cost V 8 bases and J 0 bases, with 9 bases left between them. The CDR3 runs 12 residues. CDR3 loop: CSLETSTDTQYF. In DNA, the CDR3 is TGCAGCCTCGAGACTAGCACAGATACGCAGTATTTT.

This chain uses TRBV28 with TRBJ2-7, with TRBD1 matching over 10 bases. Germline CDR1 MDHEN, CDR2 SYDVKM. V lost 6 bases and J lost 6; bases outside the gene matches: 8. This CDR3 has 14 residues. As DNA, the CDR3 is TGTGCCAGCAGACCGACAGGGGGCCCTGGCGAGCAGTACTTC. It encodes CASRPTGGPGEQYF.

In nucleotides, the CDR3 is TGTGCCAGCAGCTCCTTAGGGGGCAGGGGAGAGACCCAGTACTTC. This encodes CASSSLGGRGETQYF. The chain couples TRBV5-5 to TRBJ2-5; 7 positions agree with TRBD1. Looked up from germline, CDR1 is SGHKS and CDR2 is YYEKEE (reference sequence). The CDR3 is made up of 15 amino acids. With 3 bases clipped from V and 4 bases from J, the junction kept 9 bases outside the gene matches. The entire variable domain, with the rest obtained from reference TRBV5-5 and TRBJ2-5, is as follows: DAGVTQSPTHLIKTRGQQVTLRCSPISGHKSVSWYQQVLGQGPQFIFQYYEKEERGRGNFPDRFSARQFPNYSSELNVNALLLGDSALYLCASSSLGGRGETQYFGPGTRLLVL.

The chain has TRBV2 and TRBJ2-1; maybe TRBD2 (6 bases). This CDR3 spans 13 amino acids. V was cut by 4 bases and J by 8 bases, with 12 bases left in between. Germline V gene sequence: CDR1 SNHLY, CDR2 FYNNEI. The CDR3 sequence: CASSAGWEDEQFF. The CDR3 DNA follows: TGTGCCAGCAGTGCCGGCTGGGAGGATGAGCAGTTCTTC.

This chain joins TRBV10-3 and TRBJ2-4, with D possibly TRBD2 on 5 matching bases. The V and J ends lost 10 bases and 0 bases respectively, with 16 bases between them. CDR1 and CDR2 (germline): ENHRY, SYGVKD. The CDR3 consists of 15 residues. The CDR3 loop is CANSSGTPAKNIQYF. The CDR3 DNA reads TGTGCCAATTCAAGCGGAACCCCAGCCAAAAACATTCAGTACTTC.

The rearrangement links TRBV18 to TRBJ2-3; D not certain. The V gene's germline CDR1 is KGHSH and CDR2 LQKENI. This CDR3 region has 12 residues. The V and J ends lost 3 bases and 2 bases respectively, with 3 bases between them. In DNA, the CDR3 is TGTGCCAGCTCACCGGACACAGATACGCAGTATTTT. Protein: CASSPDTDTQYF.

This chain's CDR3 is CASSLFAGSNTGELFF. The CDR3 region has the DNA TGTGCCAGCAGCTTATTTGCAGGGTCGAACACCGGGGAGCTGTTTTTT. This sequence joins TRBV5-4 and TRBJ2-2; D perhaps matches TRBD1 (5 bases). V was cut by 2 bases and J by 0 bases, with 11 bases left in between. Germline loops: CDR1 SGHNT, CDR2 YYREEE (reference sequence). This CDR3 has 16 amino acids.

V usage is TRBV7-9 and J usage is TRBJ1-1, with 7 bases identical to TRBD1. The germline V gene encodes CDR1 SEHNR and CDR2 FQNEAQ (reference sequence). J lost 4 bases, V lost 1 base, and 3 bases had no gene match. The CDR3 sequence is 14 residues long. The CDR3 nucleotides are TGTGCCAGCAGCTTAGAGGGACAGCCCACTGAAGCTTTCTTT. This translates into CASSLEGQPTEAFF. Full variable domain (missing parts from reference TRBV7-9 and TRBJ1-1): DTGVSQNPRHKITKRGQNVTFRCDPISEHNRLYWYRQTLGQGPEFLTYFQNEAQLEKSRLLSDRFSAERPKGSFSTLEIQRTEQGDSAMYLCASSLEGQPTEAFFGQGTRLTVV.

V and J are TRBV28 and TRBJ1-1, with D possibly TRBD1 on 5 matching bases. CDR1 is MDHEN, CDR2 SYDVKM, per germline. The V and J ends lost 2 bases and 6 bases respectively, with 13 bases between them. The CDR3 sequence is 14 residues long. The chain's CDR3 is CASSLPQGRPEAFF. CDR3 sequence (DNA): TGTGCCAGCAGTTTACCTCAGGGAAGGCCTGAAGCTTTCTTT.

This chain connects TRBV30 to TRBJ2-7, with 10 bases lining up with TRBD1. Looked up from germline, CDR1 is GTSNPN and CDR2 is SVGIG (reference sequence). This CDR3 is 20 amino acids long. V was clipped by 1 base and J by 2 bases; unmatched bases: 20. The CDR3 is CAWSAQTGTGVYGTPYEQYF. As DNA, the CDR3 is TGTGCCTGGAGTGCCCAAACCGGGACAGGGGTTTACGGGACCCCCTACGAGCAGTACTTC.

The rearrangement joins TRBV30 to TRBJ2-3, with D maybe TRBD2 (8 bases). The CDR3 runs 17 residues. With 2 bases removed from V and 2 bases from J, the gap between germline ends came to 20 bases. The germline V gene has CDR1 GTSNPN and CDR2 SVGIG (reference sequence). CDR3 DNA: TGTGCCTGGAGTCGGGGGACAGCGGGAGTCCTCACAGATACGCAGTATTTT. Amino acids: CAWSRGTAGVLTDTQYF.

This clone was observed once. The V gene is TRBV5-5, the J gene TRBJ1-1, with 8 nucleotides matching TRBD1. Germline V gene data show CDR1 as SGHKS and CDR2 as YYEKEE (reference sequence). The CDR3 totals 13 residues. V dropped 4 bases and J dropped 11; count of bases not matched to a gene: 10. The CDR3 DNA is TGTGCCAGCAGCCCCCGGACAGGGCCTAAGGCTTTCTTT. Protein sequence: CASSPRTGPKAFF.

The chain is built from TRBV11-2 and TRBJ2-7, with TRBD2 identical over 8 bases. This CDR3 has 13 residues. The J segment lost 3 bases and the V segment lost 3 bases, leaving 1 base of the junction unmatched. Germline V gene lookup returns CDR1 SGHAT and CDR2 FQNNGV. CDR3 sequence: CASSFTSGYEQYF. As DNA, the CDR3 is TGTGCCAGCAGCTTTACTAGCGGCTACGAGCAGTACTTC.

The chain joins TRBV7-8 to TRBJ1-1; D remains ambiguous. This CDR3 has 16 amino acids. V was shortened by 7 bases and J by 2 bases, with 20 bases between the two germline ends. CDR1 SGHVS and CDR2 FQNEAQ come from the germline V gene. The chain's CDR3 is CASILSGVTFNTEAFF. CDR3 coding DNA: TGTGCCAGCATCCTAAGTGGTGTGACCTTTAACACTGAAGCTTTCTTT. Full variable domain (rest looked up from reference TRBV7-8 and TRBJ1-1): GAGVSQSPRYKVAKRGQDVALRCDPISGHVSLFWYQQALGQGPEFLTYFQNEAQLDKSGLPSDRFFAERPEGSVSTLKIQRTQQEDSAVYLCASILSGVTFNTEAFFGQGTRLTVV.

This sequence joins TRBV6-6 and TRBJ2-7; tentative D call: TRBD1 (6 bases). Germline CDR1 is MNHNY and CDR2 is SVGAGI (reference sequence). This CDR3 is built from 12 residues. V was clipped by 5 bases and J by 4 bases, with 9 bases between them. The CDR3: CASSTGHYEQYF. In DNA form, the CDR3 reads TGTGCCAGCAGTACGGGACATTACGAGCAGTACTTC.

The rearrangement uses TRBV28 and TRBJ2-1; D uncertain. Trimming removed 2 bases from V and 7 bases from J, with 3 bases in between. The CDR3 runs 11 residues. The germline V gene has CDR1 MDHEN and CDR2 SYDVKM. The CDR3 coding sequence is TGTGCCAGCAGTTTAAGGAATGAGCAGTTCTTC. The encoded protein is CASSLRNEQFF.

The J gene is TRBJ1-5, the V gene TRBV28; D is unclear. Trimming shortened V by 6 bases and J by 4 bases, and 7 bases separated the two germline ends. The CDR3 loop spans 12 amino acids. Germline CDR1 MDHEN, CDR2 SYDVKM. The chain's CDR3 is CASRLPNQPQHF. CDR3 sequence (DNA): TGTGCCAGCAGGTTACCGAATCAGCCCCAGCATTTT.